This TCR beta chain emerged from a study of CD8 T cells in ankylosing spondylitis. Study-level points and caveats: Among TCR beta sequences, a motif of roughly 8 highly homologous variants appeared characteristic of ankylosing spondylitis blood.

The V end was cut by 3 bases, the J end by 1 base, with 9 bases between. CDR1 MNHEY and CDR2 SMNVEV come from the germline V gene (reference sequence). The CDR3 covers 14 residues. By quantitative 5'-RACE with molecular barcodes, the TCR beta libraries were made. TCRdb used MiXCR to reprocess the 5' RACE reads, holding one entry per CDR3 protein. The sample comprises approximately 140,000 distinct CDR3 sequences, around two fifths of which are singletons, and approximately 16% rests with the top ten. This clonotype was recorded many times. The antigen is undetermined. The rearrangement links TRBV27 to TRBJ2-5; no clear D gene. Sequenced sample: synovial fluid, either unsorted or a sorted T cell fraction (not recorded which). This TCR was recovered from a male donor with ankylosing spondylitis. CDR3 loop: CASSFSSLQETQYF. Written as DNA, the CDR3 is TGTGCCAGCAGTTTTTCCAGCCTCCAAGAGACCCAGTACTTC.